Detailed here is one T cell receptor beta chain. In germline, CDR1 is MNHEY, CDR2 SVGAGI. Trimming cost V 4 bases and J 3 bases; bases outside gene matches: 0. CDR3 length: 12 amino acids. This entry is derived from a study of blood T cell repertoires in COVID-19. About the research overall: From T cells, B-cell-depleted T cells, or PBMCs came the material, which was cDNA or gDNA.

Per the authors' pipeline: Quantification of nucleated cells was approximated via reference gene primer amplification. Clones were sequenced by immunoSEQ multiplex PCR, and TCRdb holds only the in-frame ones, with some missing. V, J and clone size reflect that table, while D and trimming were determined from the DNA. The sample lists tens of thousands of clones, about 81% occurring once. The clonotype comes from a human donor in a cohort sampled during active COVID-19. Sequences were obtained from peripheral blood. The chain uses TRBV6-5 and TRBJ2-7; TRBD1 matches 7 bases. The CDR3 bases are TGTGCCAGCAGTTGGGACAGCTACGAGCAGTACTTC. Encoded protein: CASSWDSYEQYF.